Included here is one T cell receptor (beta chain) sequence, with context. CDR1 and CDR2 from the germline V gene are MNHEY and SVGAGI. This CDR3 contains 14 residues. The V segment lost 5 bases and the J segment 5 bases; nucleotides outside the gene matches: 5. The sample originates from a study of blood T cell repertoires in COVID-19. In the study overall: Material from acute and convalescent COVID-19 was sourced from the United States, Italy and Spain. Sources were T cells, B-cell-depleted T cells, or PBMCs; the material itself was cDNA or gDNA.

Here immunoSEQ multiplex PCR was the method, and the copy in TCRdb shows in-frame clones only, minus some. The repertoire holds 100,000 to 150,000 clones, with roughly 87% as singletons. The receptor comes from a man older than 75 with active or convalescent COVID-19. The chain uses TRBV6-5 and TRBJ1-4, with TRBD1 matching over 7 bases. The sequencing input was peripheral blood. In DNA form, the CDR3 reads TGTGCCAGCAGTCGGACAGGCGGAAATGAAAAACTGTTTTTT. Its protein product is CASSRTGGNEKLFF.